This T cell receptor (beta chain) is drawn from a study of PD-L1 blockade in urothelial cancer. Overall study context: At some point between 2012 and 2014, patients got going on atezolizumab, taking 1,200 mg intravenously every 3 weeks.

The method was immunoSEQ multiplex PCR; TCRdb's version includes in-frame clones alone and lacks a portion of them. This sample yields roughly 63,000 clones, of which roughly 80% are seen a single time; 4.5% to 6% belongs to the top ten. The CDR3 totals 14 residues. Germline V gene lookup returns CDR1 SGHNT and CDR2 YENEEA. Deletions cut 4 bases from V and 4 bases from J, with 11 bases between. The time point is: pretreatment peripheral blood. Patients suffered from locally advanced or metastatic urothelial carcinoma. The clonotype comes from a man aged 65 to 79 with urothelial cancer. The chain employs TRBV11-3 and TRBJ2-4; D unresolved. This material consisted of PBMCs, taken around atezolizumab (anti-PD-L1) treatment. The CDR3 loop reads CASSSGSNKNIQYF. The CDR3 nucleotides read TGTGCCAGCAGCTCCGGGTCCAATAAAAACATTCAGTACTTC.